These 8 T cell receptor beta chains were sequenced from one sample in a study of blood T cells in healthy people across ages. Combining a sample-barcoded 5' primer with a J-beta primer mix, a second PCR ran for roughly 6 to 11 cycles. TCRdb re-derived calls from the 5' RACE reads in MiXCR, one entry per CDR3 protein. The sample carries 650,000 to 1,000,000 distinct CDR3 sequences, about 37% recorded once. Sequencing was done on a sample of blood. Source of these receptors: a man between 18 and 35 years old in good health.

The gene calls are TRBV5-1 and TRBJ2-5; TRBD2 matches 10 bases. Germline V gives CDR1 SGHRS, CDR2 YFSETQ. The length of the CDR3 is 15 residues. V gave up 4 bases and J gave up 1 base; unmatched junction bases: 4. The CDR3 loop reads CASSLSGGTQETQYF. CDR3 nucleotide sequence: TGCGCCAGCAGCCTTAGCGGGGGGACCCAAGAGACCCAGTACTTC.

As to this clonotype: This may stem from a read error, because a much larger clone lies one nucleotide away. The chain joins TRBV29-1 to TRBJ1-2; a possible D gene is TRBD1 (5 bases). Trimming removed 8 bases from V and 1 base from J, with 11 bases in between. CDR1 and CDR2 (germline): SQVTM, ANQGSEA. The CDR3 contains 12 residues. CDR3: CSIGDSNYGYTF. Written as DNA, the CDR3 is TGCAGCATTGGTGACAGTAACTATGGCTACACCTTC.

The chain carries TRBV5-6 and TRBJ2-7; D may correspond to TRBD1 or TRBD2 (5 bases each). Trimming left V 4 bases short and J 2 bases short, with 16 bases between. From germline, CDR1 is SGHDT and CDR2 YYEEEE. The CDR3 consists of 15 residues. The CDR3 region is CASSQTTGAAYEQYF. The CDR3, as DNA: TGTGCCAGCAGCCAAACGACCGGGGCAGCCTACGAGCAGTACTTC.

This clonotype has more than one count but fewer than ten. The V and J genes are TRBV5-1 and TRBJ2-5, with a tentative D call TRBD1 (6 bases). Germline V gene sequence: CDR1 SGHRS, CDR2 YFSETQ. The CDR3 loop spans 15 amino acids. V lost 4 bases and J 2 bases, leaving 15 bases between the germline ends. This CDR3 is CASSAVPDRQETQYF. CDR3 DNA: TGCGCCAGCAGCGCCGTCCCGGACAGACAAGAGACCCAGTACTTC. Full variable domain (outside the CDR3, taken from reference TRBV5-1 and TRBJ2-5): KAGVTQTPRYLIKTRGQQVTLSCSPISGHRSVSWYQQTPGQGLQFLFEYFSETQRNKGNFPGRFSGRQFSNSRSEMNVSTLELGDSALYLCASSAVPDRQETQYFGPGTRLLVL.

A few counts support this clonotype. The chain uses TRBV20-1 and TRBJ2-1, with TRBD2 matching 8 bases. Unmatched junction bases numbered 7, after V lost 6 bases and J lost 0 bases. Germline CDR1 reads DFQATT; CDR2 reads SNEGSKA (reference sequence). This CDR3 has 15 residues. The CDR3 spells CSALKRESSYNEQFF. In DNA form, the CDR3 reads TGCAGTGCCCTCAAGCGGGAGAGCTCCTACAATGAGCAGTTCTTC.

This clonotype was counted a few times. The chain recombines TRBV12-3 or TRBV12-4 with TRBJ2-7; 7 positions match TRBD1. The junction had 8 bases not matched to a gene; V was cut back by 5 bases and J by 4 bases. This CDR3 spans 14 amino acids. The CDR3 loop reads CASSTTGAPYEQYF. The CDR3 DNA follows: TGTGCCAGCAGTACAACAGGGGCCCCGTACGAGCAGTACTTC.

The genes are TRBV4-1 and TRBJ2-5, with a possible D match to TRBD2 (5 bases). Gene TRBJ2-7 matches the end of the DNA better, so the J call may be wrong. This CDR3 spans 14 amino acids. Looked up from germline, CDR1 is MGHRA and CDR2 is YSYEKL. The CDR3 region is CASSQEAGNVEQYF. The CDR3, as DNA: TGCGCCAGCAGCCAAGAGGCGGGCAACGTCGAGCAGTACTTC.

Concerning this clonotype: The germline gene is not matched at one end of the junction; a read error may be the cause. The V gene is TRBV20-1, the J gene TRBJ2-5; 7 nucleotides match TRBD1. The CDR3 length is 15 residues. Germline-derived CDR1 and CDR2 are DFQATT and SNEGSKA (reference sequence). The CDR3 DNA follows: TGCAGTGCTAGAGAAACAGGGGATTTGCAAGGGACCCAGTACTTC. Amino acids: CSARETGDLQGTQYF.